This T cell receptor (beta chain) was recovered during a study of identical twins (dated by TCRdb to the mid-2010s). With regard to the full study: To test whether fetal clonotypes persist, the study used deep sequencing on TCR alpha and beta repertoires from monozygotic twins, unrelated adults of various ages, and cord blood. Replicate twin experiments were performed at different times using different library preparation protocols to rule out contamination. Broad study findings and their caveats: A weaker excess of twin sharing was found in beta out-of-frame sequences because the signal-to-noise ratio was lowered by fewer shared sequences. In monozygotic twins, out-of-frame TCR alpha sharing was systematically underestimated by recombination models, although the models agreed with sharing between unrelated individuals. Conclusions relied on cross-sectional statistical analysis, since the same donors could not be followed over many years. Zero-insertion analyses could be partly confounded by invariant T cells such as MAIT and iNKT, although diverse VJ usage argued against such confounding for most clonotypes. Out-of-frame TCR alpha sequences shared between twins showed an excess of low generation-probability sequences compared with coincidental sharing between unrelated individuals. Fewer insertions were carried by abundant cord blood beta clonotypes; a weaker similar trend was observed in young adult naive repertoires, while no such trend was observed in memory repertoires.

From a lookup of the germline V gene (reference sequence), CDR1 and CDR2 are LGHDT and YNNKEL. At the junction V is shortened by 5 bases and J by 7 bases, with 14 bases in between. The CDR3 has 13 amino acids, counting the end cysteine and phenylalanine. The only DNA kept is the CDR3, 39 bases in frame from the first base. Receptor amplification or capture employed 5' RACE. For sequencing, an Illumina HiSeq 2000 was employed. A universal primer binding site was introduced by template switching, and a unique molecular identifier was present in the final cDNA, enabling accurate counting of TCR cDNA molecules. Specific primers in the conserved constant-segment region were used to synthesize first-strand cDNA for TCR alpha and beta chains. To control for contamination, every cDNA library carried two barcodes: a SMART-Mk sample barcode plus Illumina barcodes. TruSeq adapter sequences and Illumina sample barcodes were added in two successive PCR steps. Sequencing of the TCR alpha and beta cDNA libraries was done on the Illumina HiSeq platform using custom primers. On the study's bioinformatics: MiGEC processed the raw reads to extract unique molecular identifiers, while MiXCR was used to determine the CDR3 positions. For each individual, recombination models were inferred using an EM algorithm with the repgenHMM and IGoR tools. The tcR package in R was used for shared clonotype analysis, with sharing normalized by the product of cloneset sizes. To study raw recombination without the effects of thymic and clonal selection, out-of-frame nonproductive sequences were analyzed. TCRdb took the public reads, trimmed them with fastp at Q25, ran MiXCR for clone calling and kept in-frame beta chains. Entries that share a CDR3 protein sequence are merged under the most common genes and DNA. TCRdb's processing, not the study's, gives the V and J calls here. Here the sample has over 600,000 distinct CDR3 sequences; approximately 22% occur a single time. The ten largest make up more than 4% of the sample.

There are a few counts of this clonotype. Its recognized antigen is unknown. The record has no base qualities; no much larger clone is one base away. Every donor in the study was a healthy Caucasian. Three pairs of female monozygotic twins, all aged 18 to 29 years, were included in the twin cohort. The RNA used for TCR libraries was isolated from peripheral blood mononuclear cells. These data were likewise used in another study, on T cells expressing NK-cell markers. From the second report: Several donors provided sorted CD3+CD56+NKG2C+, CD3+CD56+NKG2C- and CD3+CD56-NKG2C+ T-cell subsets, whose TCR beta-chain repertoires were profiled. Of the eight sequenced donors, seven were found to be HCMV-seropositive and one was found to be HCMV-seronegative. To restrict sorting to alphabetaTCR-expressing T cells, an anti-gammadeltaTCR antibody was added in several experiments. In six donors, the dominant CD3+CD56+NKG2C+ clonotypes were among the top 10 CD8+ clonotypes and accounted for roughly 1.0-8% of CD8+ T cells. Those dominant clonotypes were again the most abundant among CD3+CD56-NKG2C+ cells in several donors, at about 25-60.1%. Whether the expanded NKG2C-expressing T cell clones were specific for HCMV antigens remained unclear. The eight sequenced donors were randomly selected healthy volunteers, three men and five women. A commercial ELISA kit detecting HCMV-specific IgG in serum was used to determine HCMV serostatus. For several donors, bulk peripheral blood T-cell repertoires were additionally sequenced from unsorted PBMC. MIGEC was used to demultiplex reads and group reads by UMI, and MiTCR was used to assemble and quantify clonotypes. To exclude erroneous sequences, any TCR cDNA sequence not supported by at least two reads was discarded. The tcR package was used for downstream repertoire analysis, with clonotypes matched between fractions based on CDR3 nucleotide sequence plus V segment. VDJmatch was used to annotate antigen specificity against VDJdb, with one amino acid substitution in CDR3 allowed.

The V and J segments used are TRBV3-1 and TRBJ1-1; the D gene is unclear. Material for sequencing was PBMCs. The TCR sequence derives from a woman younger than 35 in good health. The DNA reads TGTGCCAGCAGCGCCGAGGGTTACGGTGAAGCTTTCTTT. This yields the protein CASSAEGYGEAFF.